This entry lists 21 T cell receptor beta chains sequenced from one sample in a study of shared clonotypes between healthy human individuals. This table comes from immunoSEQ multiplex PCR, and its TCRdb copy is limited to in-frame clones, with some not included. The table includes some 2 million clones, roughly 96% detected once. The sequenced material came from naive CD4+ T cells sorted from blood. Subset noted: CD45RA+ positively selected. The receptors shown here come from a man aged 18 to 30 in good health.

The chain has TRBV7-2 and TRBJ2-7; 11 positions match TRBD2. This CDR3 is built from 15 residues. The V gene's germline CDR1 is SGHTA and CDR2 FQGNSA. Losses at the gene ends were 5 bases for V and 5 bases for J; bases not matched to a gene: 8. This chain's CDR3 is CASSATSGSQHEQYF. CDR3 DNA: TGTGCCAGCAGCGCAACTAGCGGGAGTCAGCACGAGCAGTACTTC.

V gene TRBV28 combines with J gene TRBJ1-1; 8 nucleotides agree with TRBD1. Germline V gives CDR1 MDHEN, CDR2 SYDVKM. V was clipped by 3 bases and J by 1 base; unmatched bases: 7. The CDR3 extends over 16 amino acids. The CDR3 DNA reads as TGTGCCAGCAGTTTGCTACAGGGGGTGGGGAACACTGAAGCTTTCTTT. Its protein product is CASSLLQGVGNTEAFF.

Note on this clone: This sample also contains other DNA sequences that code for the same CDR3. This chain connects TRBV7-9 to TRBJ2-7; D is tentatively TRBD1 or TRBD2 (5 bases each). The CDR3 sequence is 13 residues long. V was pared by 2 bases and J by 7 bases, with 12 bases between. The V gene's germline CDR1 is SEHNR and CDR2 FQNEAQ (reference sequence). This CDR3 reads CASSLQGVGEQYF. In DNA form, the CDR3 reads TGTGCCAGCAGCTTACAGGGAGTAGGGGAGCAGTACTTC.

The chain is built from TRBV7-8 and TRBJ2-5; no definite D call. Germline loops: CDR1 SGHVS, CDR2 FQNEAQ. The CDR3 runs to 16 residues. Between the trimmed V and J ends, which lost 0 bases and 5 bases, there was a span of 16 bases. The CDR3 is CASSLASQVVIETQYF. The CDR3 DNA reads TGTGCCAGCAGCTTAGCGAGTCAAGTAGTAATTGAGACCCAGTACTTC.

The chain joins TRBV7-2 to TRBJ1-2; 7 positions agree with TRBD1. From germline, CDR1 is SGHTA and CDR2 FQGNSA. After removal of 3 bases from V and 8 bases from J, the junction contained 18 bases not matched to a gene. CDR3 size: 17 residues. DNA for the CDR3: TGTGCCAGCAGCTTGCCCGGGACAGCTGCCCAGGTGTTCGGCTACACCTTC. It encodes CASSLPGTAAQVFGYTF.

This sequence joins TRBV7-8 and TRBJ2-7, with 8 bases matching TRBD2. The germline V gene encodes CDR1 SGHVS and CDR2 FQNEAQ. CDR3 length: 16 residues. Trimming cost V 6 bases and J 5 bases; bases outside gene matches: 15. DNA for the CDR3: TGTGCCAGCAGACCAGGTCCTGCGGGAGGTTTCCACGAGCAGTACTTC. Protein sequence: CASRPGPAGGFHEQYF.

This rearrangement joins TRBV6-6 to TRBJ1-2, with 11 positions matching TRBD1. The length of the CDR3 is 16 residues. Germline CDR1 MNHNY, CDR2 SVGAGI (reference sequence). Unmatched junction bases numbered 4, after V lost 0 bases and J lost 4 bases. This CDR3 is CASSYSKGQGGYGYTF. In DNA form, the CDR3 reads TGTGCCAGCAGTTACTCGAAGGGACAGGGGGGCTATGGCTACACCTTC.

J is TRBJ2-6 and V is TRBV6-1; a weak D match, TRBD1 (6 bases). Germline loops: CDR1 MNHNS, CDR2 SASEGT. There are 15 residues in the CDR3. V was cut by 6 bases and J by 4 bases, with 13 bases left in between. Here the CDR3 DNA reads TGTGCCAGCAGCCCCACAGGGTTAGGGGCCAACGTCCTGACTTTC. Translation: CASSPTGLGANVLTF.

V is TRBV7-3 and J is TRBJ2-4; 9 bases match TRBD1. Germline V lookup: CDR1 SGHTA, CDR2 FQGTGA. The CDR3 is 15 residues long. The J segment lost 8 bases and the V segment lost 6 bases, leaving 11 bases of the junction unmatched. The CDR3 region has the DNA TGTGCCAGCAGTGTCGCCCGGGACAGGGCTTACATTCAGTACTTC. Its protein product is CASSVARDRAYIQYF.

This sequence joins TRBV9 and TRBJ2-7; TRBD1 or TRBD2 may be the D gene (6 bases each). This CDR3 is built from 15 residues. The V end lost 0 bases, the J end lost 5 bases, and 15 bases lay between the germline ends. Germline-derived CDR1 and CDR2 are SGDLS and YYNGEE. CDR3 DNA sequence: TGTGCCAGCAGCGTAGATTCCTCCGGGGGCAACGAGCAGTACTTC. This gives the protein CASSVDSSGGNEQYF.

The rearrangement links TRBV28 to TRBJ2-7; 8 bases line up with TRBD1. Germline loops: CDR1 MDHEN, CDR2 SYDVKM. The length of the CDR3 is 14 residues. V was clipped by 2 bases and J by 2 bases; unmatched bases: 2. CDR3 DNA: TGTGCCAGCAGTTTACAGGGGGCGCCCTACGAGCAGTACTTC. Residues: CASSLQGAPYEQYF.

The V call is TRBV28, the J call TRBJ2-7; perhaps D is TRBD1 or TRBD2 (5 bases each). From germline, CDR1 is MDHEN and CDR2 SYDVKM. Trimming cost V 5 bases and J 0 bases, with 14 bases left between them. The CDR3 length is 15 residues. The DNA of the CDR3 is TGTGCCAGCAGTGCCGGGACGGTAAGCTCCTACGAGCAGTACTTC. Residues: CASSAGTVSSYEQYF.

The V call is TRBV5-1, the J call TRBJ2-3, with a possible D match to TRBD1 (6 bases). This CDR3 has 13 amino acids. The germline CDR1 and CDR2 sequences are SGHRS and YFSETQ. Trimming took off 4 bases at V and 5 bases at J, with 11 bases between the two ends. The CDR3 loop is CASSPGGLDTQYF. DNA for the CDR3: TGCGCCAGCAGCCCTGGGGGCCTAGATACGCAGTATTTT.

The chain combines TRBV10-3 with TRBJ2-7; D ambiguous. Looked up from germline, CDR1 is ENHRY and CDR2 is SYGVKD. The CDR3 spans 12 residues. V was shortened by 5 bases and J by 5 bases, with 10 bases between the two germline ends. CDR3 DNA sequence: TGTGCCATCAGTTCGGCGCAGGACGAGCAGTACTTC. Its translation is CAISSAQDEQYF.

V gene TRBV6-5 combines with J gene TRBJ1-2, with TRBD1 matching over 11 bases. This CDR3 has 16 amino acids. Germline CDR1 and CDR2: MNHEY and SVGAGI. After removal of 4 bases from V and 7 bases from J, the junction contained 11 bases not matched to a gene. The chain's CDR3 is CASSSPGQGAIGGYTF. The CDR3 coding sequence is TGTGCCAGCAGTTCACCCGGACAGGGGGCAATTGGTGGCTACACCTTC.

Turning to this clone: Germline and junction disagree at one end, which may indicate a read error. CDR3 sequence reads: CASSQSAVAETQYF. CDR3 nucleotide sequence: TGTGCTAGCAGCCAGTCAGCCGTTGCGGAGACCCAGTACTTC. The genes are TRBV7-7 and TRBJ2-5; unclear D gene. This CDR3 contains 14 residues. Germline-derived CDR1 and CDR2 are SSHAT and FNYEAQ (reference sequence).

The V call is TRBV19, the J call TRBJ2-3; D is ambiguous. The ends were cut back, 4 bases at V and 4 bases at J, with 6 bases in the middle. The CDR3 runs 12 residues. Germline lookup yields CDR1 LNHDA and CDR2 SQIVND (reference sequence). The DNA of the CDR3 is TGTGCCAGTAGTACAGTTGCAGATACGCAGTATTTT. Residues: CASSTVADTQYF. The full variable domain, in which reference TRBV19 and TRBJ2-3 provide the parts outside the CDR3, is DGGITQSPKYLFRKEGQNVTLSCEQNLNHDAMYWYRQDPGQGLRLIYYSQIVNDFQKGDIAEGYSVSREKKESFPLTVTSAQKNPTAFYLCASSTVADTQYFGPGTRLTVL.

The chain recombines TRBV4-3 with TRBJ1-6; D gene uncertain. CDR1 and CDR2 from the germline V gene are LGHNA and YSLEER. This CDR3 contains 14 residues. Trimming left V 0 bases short and J 10 bases short, with 10 bases between. CDR3 sequence: CASSQDGRVSPLHF. CDR3 sequence (DNA): TGCGCCAGCAGCCAAGACGGTCGAGTGTCACCCCTCCACTTT.

This clone was seen only a few times. The chain joins TRBV29-1 to TRBJ2-5; D call uncertain. The J call may not be correct, given that the DNA end is closer to TRBJ2-7. This CDR3 is built from 13 residues. Germline assignment: CDR1 SQVTM and CDR2 ANQGSEA. This chain's CDR3 is CSVGQRISYEQYF. CDR3 nucleotides: TGCAGCGTTGGTCAGAGAATCTCCTACGAGCAGTACTTC.

The chain has TRBV10-3 and TRBJ2-7; TRBD1 is a possible D gene (6 bases). Trimming stripped 3 bases from V and 4 bases from J, with 16 bases between. Germline V gives CDR1 ENHRY, CDR2 SYGVKD. The CDR3 is made up of 15 amino acids. In nucleotides, the CDR3 is TGTGCCATCAGTGATCAGGTCAGGGGCAAATACGAGCAGTACTTC. Protein sequence: CAISDQVRGKYEQYF.

V gene TRBV5-1 combines with J gene TRBJ2-7; TRBD1 matches 10 bases. Germline V gene data show CDR1 as SGHRS and CDR2 as YFSETQ. The ends lost 3 bases at V and 4 bases at J; junction bases unmatched: 4. This CDR3 region has 14 residues. The CDR3 spells CASSYGQGGYEQYF. The CDR3 DNA follows: TGCGCCAGCAGCTATGGACAGGGGGGATACGAGCAGTACTTC.